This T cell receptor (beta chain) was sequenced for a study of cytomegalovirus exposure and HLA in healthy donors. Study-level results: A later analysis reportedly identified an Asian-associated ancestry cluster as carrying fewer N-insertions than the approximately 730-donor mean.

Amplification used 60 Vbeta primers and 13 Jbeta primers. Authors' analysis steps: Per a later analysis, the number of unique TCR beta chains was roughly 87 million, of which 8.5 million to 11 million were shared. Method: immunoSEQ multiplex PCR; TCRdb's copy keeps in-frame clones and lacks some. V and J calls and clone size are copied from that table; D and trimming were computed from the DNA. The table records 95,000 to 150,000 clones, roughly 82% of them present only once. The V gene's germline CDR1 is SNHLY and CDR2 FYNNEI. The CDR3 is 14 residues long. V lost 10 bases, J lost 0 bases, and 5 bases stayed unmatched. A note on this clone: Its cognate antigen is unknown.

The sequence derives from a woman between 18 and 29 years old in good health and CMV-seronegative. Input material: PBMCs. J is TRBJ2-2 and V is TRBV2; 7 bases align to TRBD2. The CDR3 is CATGGSANTGELFF. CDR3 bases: TGTGCCACCGGGGGGTCCGCGAACACCGGGGAGCTGTTTTTT.